A selection of T cell receptor beta chains follows, all from one sample in a study of T cells in Graves' hyperthyroidism and ophthalmopathy. TCRdb recomputed calls from the multiplex PCR reads with MiXCR, one row per CDR3 protein. Among 300,000 to 400,000 distinct CDR3 sequences listed, around 13% were seen once. Input material: blood. The receptors come from a woman aged 60-70 years with Graves' hyperthyroidism. Each CDR3 is given with its conserved first and last residue. The D gene is left open where the match is weak. Clone size, where shown, is once, few, many, or a class for clones that have expanded.

TRBJ2-5,many,TRBV12-3/TRBV12-4,-,TGTGCCAGCAGACCCCCGGGACACTATACAGAGACCCAGTACTTC,CASRPPGHYTETQYF
TRBJ2-7,many,TRBV12-3/TRBV12-4,-,TGTGCCAGCATCGATCAGGGTCCCGAGCAGTACTTC,CASIDQGPEQYF
TRBJ2-5,-,TRBV7-9,TRBD1,TGTGCCAGCAGCCCAACATCAGGGGGCGAGGAGACCCAGTACTTC,CASSPTSGGEETQYF
TRBJ1-2,-,TRBV10-3,TRBD1,TGTGCCATCATGACAGGGGGCGCGGGTGGCTACACCTTC,CAIMTGGAGGYTF
TRBJ2-3,few,TRBV20-1,-,TGCAGTGCTAGTTCTGCTACGGGTAGCACAGATACGCAGTATTTT,CSASSATGSTDTQYF
TRBJ2-7,-,TRBV6-5,-,TGTGCCAGCAGTTACGGCTACACCTACGAGCAGTACTTC,CASSYGYTYEQYF
TRBJ1-4,many,TRBV15,TRBD1,TGTGCCACCAGCAGAGCTCCGGGACAGGGAGCAACTAATGAAAAACTGTTTTTT,CATSRAPGQGATNEKLFF
TRBJ2-7,-,TRBV4-1,-,TGCGCCAGCAGCCAAGAAGGCCGGCTCGAGCAGTACTTC,CASSQEGRLEQYF
TRBJ1-2,few,TRBV29-1,-,TGCAGCGTTTCGCCTCGGGGAAACTATGGCTACACCTTC,CSVSPRGNYGYTF
TRBJ1-6,few,TRBV28,TRBD1,TGTGCCAGCAGTTTATGGGGACAGTATAGGGGTTCACCCCTCCACTTT,CASSLWGQYRGSPLHF
TRBJ2-1,many,TRBV20-1,-,TGCAGTGCTAGAGATGGCGGGGGCCCCTACAATGAGCAGTTCTTC,CSARDGGGPYNEQFF
TRBJ2-2,many,TRBV12-3/TRBV12-4,TRBD1,TGTGCCAGCAGTTTGAAGGGGGCGCCAGGCGGGGAGCTGTTTTTT,CASSLKGAPGGELFF
TRBJ2-5,many,TRBV18,-,TGTGCCAGCTCCCCTACGACTAGTCCGGAGACCCAGTACTTC,CASSPTTSPETQYF
TRBJ2-4,many,TRBV20-1,-,TGCAGTGCTAGTTTTGGGAGGGGGACCAAAAACATTCAGTACTTC,CSASFGRGTKNIQYF
TRBJ1-2,few,TRBV25-1,-,TGTGCCAGCAGTTCAAGTCTCCTGGGTAACTATGGCTACACCTTC,CASSSSLLGNYGYTF
TRBJ2-1,-,TRBV13,-,TGTGCCAGCAGCCATGGAGCTGGTAAGACCTCCTACAATGAGCAGTTCTTC,CASSHGAGKTSYNEQFF
TRBJ1-5,many,TRBV30,-,TGTGCCTGGAGTAAAGGAGCCAATCAGCCCCAGCATTTT,CAWSKGANQPQHF
TRBJ1-5,many,TRBV6-1,TRBD1,TGTGCCAGCAGGGACTACCGGGACAGGCATCAGCCCCAGCATTTT,CASRDYRDRHQPQHF
TRBJ2-7,many,TRBV11-2,-,TGTGCCAGCACCCTCGGCAGGGCAGGCGAGCAGTACTTC,CASTLGRAGEQYF
TRBJ1-5,-,TRBV12-3/TRBV12-4,-,TGTGCCAGCAGTTCTTACAATCAGCCCCCGCATTTT,CASSSYNQPPHF
TRBJ1-2,many,TRBV2,-,TGTGCCAGCAGCGTTCACAGGGCTGATGGCTACACCTTC,CASSVHRADGYTF
TRBJ1-1,many,TRBV20-1,-,TGCAGTGCTAGAGGGGGAATGAACACTGAAGCTTTCTTT,CSARGGMNTEAFF
TRBJ2-3,many,TRBV28,TRBD2,TGTGCCAGCCACCCTGTCGGGGGGCTTAGCGGGAGGAGCACAGATACGCAGTATTTT,CASHPVGGLSGRSTDTQYF
TRBJ2-5,many,TRBV20-1,TRBD2,TGCAGTGCTCGAACGTGGCGGGAGGGCCGCGGGACCCAGTACTTC,CSARTWREGRGTQYF
TRBJ1-1,many,TRBV11-1,TRBD1,TGTGCCAGCAGTCCCCGACAGGGGTTAGTGAACACTGAAGCTTTCTTT,CASSPRQGLVNTEAFF
TRBJ1-2,many,TRBV30,-,TGTGCCTGGAGTGTTAATCGCTATGGCTACACCTTC,CAWSVNRYGYTF
TRBJ2-5,few,TRBV29-1,TRBD2,TGCAGCGTGCGCGTAGCTCCGGGGGGGACCCAGTACTTC,CSVRVAPGGTQYF
TRBJ1-4,few,TRBV27,-,TGTGCCAGCAGTCCCAGACAGCACCTAGTGGAAAAACTGTTTTTT,CASSPRQHLVEKLFF
TRBJ1-1,few,TRBV14,-,TGTGCCAGCAGCCAAGAGCCAGGGTACAACACTGAAGCTTTCTTT,CASSQEPGYNTEAFF
TRBJ2-2,-,TRBV10-1,TRBD2,TGCGCCAGCAGTGGGGGACTAGCGAATGGCGGGGAGCTGTTTTTT,CASSGGLANGGELFF
TRBJ2-5,few,TRBV29-1,-,TGCAGCGTTGGGCAGGCACCCTACCAAGAGACCCAGTACTTC,CSVGQAPYQETQYF
TRBJ1-2,-,TRBV6-5,-,TGTGCCAGCAGTTACTCGAACAGGGTGGGTGGCTACACCTTC,CASSYSNRVGGYTF
TRBJ2-5,many,TRBV28,-,TGTGCCAGCGCTCCTCAGGTCCGGAAGACCCAGTACTTC,CASAPQVRKTQYF
TRBJ2-7,many,TRBV12-3/TRBV12-4,TRBD1,TGTGCCAGCAGTCCCTACCTCTGGACAGGAGAGTACGAGCAGTACTTC,CASSPYLWTGEYEQYF
TRBJ2-7,-,TRBV2,TRBD2,TGTGCCAGCAGGAGGCTCGGGACTAGCGGGAGTCCCGAGCAGTACTTC,CASRRLGTSGSPEQYF
TRBJ2-1,-,TRBV11-2,-,TGTGCCAGCAGCTTAGGGTCCTCACCCAAGTCCTACAATGAGCAGTTCTTC,CASSLGSSPKSYNEQFF
TRBJ1-4,few,TRBV30,-,TGTGCCTGGAGAGACCCTCACAGGGCTCCTAATGAAAAACTGTTTTTT,CAWRDPHRAPNEKLFF
TRBJ1-4,-,TRBV12-3/TRBV12-4,-,TGTGCCAGCAGTTTAGGCAGTGGAAAACTGTTTTTT,CASSLGSGKLFF
TRBJ2-1,many,TRBV5-1,TRBD2,TGCGCCAGCAGCTTGGCACTAGCGTTAGGGGATGAGCAGTTCTTC,CASSLALALGDEQFF
TRBJ2-6,few,TRBV19,-,TGTGCCAGTAGTTGGCGGAACTCTGGGGCCAACGTCCTGACTTTC,CASSWRNSGANVLTF
TRBJ2-3,-,TRBV4-1,-,TGCGCCAGCAGCCAAGATACAATCAGGGGTGCAGATACGCAGTATTTT,CASSQDTIRGADTQYF
TRBJ2-7,many,TRBV28,-,TGTGCCAGCAGTCCCCTGCTCTCCTACGAGCAGTACTTC,CASSPLLSYEQYF
TRBJ2-1,few,TRBV15,-,TGTGCCACCAGCAGAGATGGGGGGCAAGTTGAGCAGTTCTTC,CATSRDGGQVEQFF
TRBJ2-1,many,TRBV28,-,TGTGCCAGCAGTTTCAGAGGACTCAATGAGCAGTTCTTC,CASSFRGLNEQFF
TRBJ2-1,many,TRBV11-3,-,TGTGCCAGCAGTGAAACGGGTTGGCGGGGTCACAATGAGCAGTTCTTC,CASSETGWRGHNEQFF
TRBJ2-1,many,TRBV7-8,-,TGTGCCAGCAGCCGGGGACGGGTCAATGAGCAGTTCTTC,CASSRGRVNEQFF
TRBJ1-2,few,TRBV19,TRBD1,TGTGCCAGTAGTACTCTCTTTTGGGGGACAGGGTTTGGCTACACCTTC,CASSTLFWGTGFGYTF
TRBJ1-1,-,TRBV20-1,-,TGCAGTGCGACAGGTCTGCAGGCACTAAACACTGAAGCTTTCTTT,CSATGLQALNTEAFF
TRBJ2-1,many,TRBV27,-,TGTGCCAGCAGTGTCCAGGCCAACGCCTACAATGAGCAGTTCTTC,CASSVQANAYNEQFF
TRBJ2-3,few,TRBV20-1,-,TGCAGTGCTAGAAAGGCCAGGGAGAACACAGATACGCAGTATTTT,CSARKARENTDTQYF
TRBJ1-6,-,TRBV6-1,-,TGTGCCAGCAGTGCGATCCAGTCGTCACCCCTCCACTTT,CASSAIQSSPLHF
TRBJ2-1,-,TRBV4-1,-,TGCGCCAGCAGCCACGCCGCTGAGCAGTTCTTC,CASSHAAEQFF
TRBJ1-6,-,TRBV3-1,-,TGTGCCAGCAGCCGGACCGCAGGTGGTTCACCCCTCCACTTT,CASSRTAGGSPLHF